The 5 T cell receptor beta chains in this list originate from one sample, sequenced in a study of regulatory T cells in long-lasting Graves disease. Time point indicated: newly diagnosed GD, antithyroid drugs for less than 3 months. Preparation of the TCR library used RNA extracted from PBMCs. Sequencing libraries for TCR beta were prepared with iRepertoire HTBI primers and Arm-PCR of CDR3 regions. TCRdb itself ran the multiplex PCR reads through MiXCR, one entry per CDR3 protein. This table holds some 340,000 distinct CDR3 sequences, 12% found once. These data are also associated with another study on T cells in Graves' hyperthyroidism and ophthalmopathy.

Sequenced here: peripheral blood mononuclear cells (PBMCs), sampled at new diagnosis, from a patient treated with antithyroid drugs. These receptors were obtained from a woman aged 18-35 years with Graves disease.

This clonotype was found a few times. The chain carries TRBV20-1 and TRBJ2-2, with a tentative D call TRBD1 (5 bases). Trimming stripped 3 bases from V and 5 bases from J, with 19 bases between. Germline loops: CDR1 DFQATT, CDR2 SNEGSKA (reference sequence). The CDR3 spans 16 residues. The CDR3 DNA follows: TGCAGTGCTAGTCAGGGTCACCTCACGAGTACCGGGGAGCTGTTTTTT. Its translation is CSASQGHLTSTGELFF.

There are a few counts of this clonotype. The rearrangement joins TRBV20-1 to TRBJ2-7; 9 nucleotides line up with TRBD1. V was clipped by 6 bases and J by 5 bases; unmatched bases: 14. Germline lookup yields CDR1 DFQATT and CDR2 SNEGSKA (reference sequence). The CDR3 has 15 residues. The CDR3 sequence: CSASDRDRVVNEQYF. The CDR3 nucleotides are TGCAGTGCATCAGACCGGGACAGGGTGGTGAACGAGCAGTACTTC.

This clonotype was seen at least ten times. The chain employs TRBV6-2 or TRBV6-3 and TRBJ2-1; D gene unclear. Per the germline V gene, CDR1 is MNHEY and CDR2 is SVGEGT. The CDR3 spans 13 residues. Trimming pared 8 bases from V and 7 bases from J, leaving 15 bases between. In DNA form, the CDR3 reads TGTGCCAGCCAAGGGCCCTGGGGAAATGAGCAGTTCTTC. It is translated as CASQGPWGNEQFF.

This clonotype was detected many times. J is TRBJ2-5 and V is TRBV6-2 or TRBV6-3; no definite D call. CDR3 size: 16 residues. V dropped 0 bases and J dropped 4 bases, with 15 bases sitting between them. Germline V gives CDR1 MNHEY, CDR2 SVGEGT. The CDR3 DNA follows: TGTGCCAGCAGTTACTCGAGTGGCGCGAGGAGAGAGACCCAGTACTTC. Translation: CASSYSSGARRETQYF.

This clonotype was seen only a few times. The chain employs TRBV2 and TRBJ2-3; 10 bases are a match to TRBD2. The germline V gene encodes CDR1 SNHLY and CDR2 FYNNEI. V shed 5 bases and J 6 bases; nucleotides not matched to a gene: 8. The CDR3 covers 15 residues. CDR3 sequence: CASSSSGRRGDTQYF. DNA of the CDR3: TGTGCCAGCAGTTCTAGCGGGAGAAGGGGGGATACGCAGTATTTT.